Below, 21 T cell receptor beta chains from the same sample are listed, as sequenced in a study of T cell responses to AZD1222 COVID-19 vaccine. Data came from immunoSEQ multiplex PCR; TCRdb stores just in-frame clones and leaves some out. This table has 84,000 or so clones, 70% to 90% appearing once. Source: peripheral blood, taken on day 0 of AZD1222 vaccination. The receptors come from an adult in good health.

This chain links TRBV2 with TRBJ2-5, with 7 bases lining up with TRBD1. The ends lost 6 bases at V and 2 bases at J; junction bases unmatched: 6. This CDR3 contains 14 residues. Germline assignment: CDR1 SNHLY and CDR2 FYNNEI. CDR3 residues: CASRGTVIQETQYF. The CDR3 bases are TGTGCCAGCAGGGGGACAGTGATACAAGAGACCCAGTACTTC.

This clone was seen only a few times. This rearrangement joins TRBV4-3 to TRBJ1-2, with 8 bases that match TRBD1. Looked up from germline, CDR1 is LGHNA and CDR2 is YSLEER. The CDR3 has 17 amino acids. V was clipped by 5 bases and J by 6 bases; unmatched bases: 17. The CDR3, as DNA: TGCGCCAGCAGCAATTTCAAGGTGCAGGGGGCGAAGGATGGCTACACCTTC. Protein product: CASSNFKVQGAKDGYTF.

The rearrangement uses TRBV28 and TRBJ2-1; no reliable D call. V shed 6 bases and J shed 0 bases, with 9 bases lying between them. The CDR3 loop spans 14 amino acids. Germline assignment: CDR1 MDHEN and CDR2 SYDVKM. CDR3 sequence: CASRSPSSYNEQFF. DNA for the CDR3: TGTGCCAGCAGGTCCCCGAGCTCCTACAATGAGCAGTTCTTC.

The chain joins TRBV27 to TRBJ2-2, with D perhaps matching TRBD2 (6 bases). V was trimmed by 10 bases and J by 0 bases, leaving 21 bases between them. The CDR3 has 17 amino acids. Looked up from germline, CDR1 is MNHEY and CDR2 is SMNVEV (reference sequence). The CDR3 DNA sequence: TGTGCCAACGGGTACCCCCATGGAGGGGCGAACACCGGGGAGCTGTTTTTT. This translates into CANGYPHGGANTGELFF.

The J gene is TRBJ1-1, the V gene TRBV7-8; 7 nucleotides line up with TRBD1. With 5 bases clipped from V and 2 bases from J, the junction kept 5 bases outside the gene matches. The germline V gene encodes CDR1 SGHVS and CDR2 FQNEAQ. The CDR3 extends over 14 amino acids. The CDR3 reads CASSTRQGNTEAFF. The CDR3 DNA reads TGTGCCAGCAGCACCCGACAGGGAAACACTGAAGCTTTCTTT. Supplemented by reference TRBV7-8 and TRBJ1-1, the full variable domain reads GAGVSQSPRYKVAKRGQDVALRCDPISGHVSLFWYQQALGQGPEFLTYFQNEAQLDKSGLPSDRFFAERPEGSVSTLKIQRTQQEDSAVYLCASSTRQGNTEAFFGQGTRLTVV.

This chain connects TRBV7-9 to TRBJ1-5; D gene unclear. Germline CDR1 and CDR2: SEHNR and FQNEAQ (reference sequence). CDR3 length: 15 residues. Trimming left V 5 bases short and J 3 bases short, with 14 bases between. The CDR3 reads CASSPSGRSNQPQHF. The CDR3 region has the DNA TGTGCCAGCAGCCCGAGTGGGAGATCCAATCAGCCCCAGCATTTT.

V is TRBV6-5 and J is TRBJ1-1; D is uncertain. This CDR3 contains 13 residues. From germline, CDR1 is MNHEY and CDR2 SVGAGI. V was clipped by 5 bases and J by 7 bases, with 14 bases between them. CDR3 protein: CASSIGLWGEAFF. CDR3 DNA: TGTGCCAGCAGTATTGGGCTCTGGGGTGAAGCTTTCTTT.

This clone was observed a handful of times. This chain uses TRBV9 with TRBJ2-1; 7 nucleotides align to TRBD2. The CDR3 is made up of 15 amino acids. In germline, CDR1 is SGDLS, CDR2 YYNGEE. With V trimmed by 2 bases and J by 3 bases, 5 bases remained unmatched. The CDR3 nucleotides are TGTGCCAGCAGCGTCGCCGGGACTATCTACAATGAGCAGTTCTTC. Translation: CASSVAGTIYNEQFF.

This chain joins TRBV7-3 and TRBJ2-7; D tentatively fits TRBD1 or TRBD2 (5 bases each). CDR1 is SGHTA and CDR2 is FQGTGA in the germline V gene. V was pared by 2 bases and J by 4 bases, with 15 bases between. The CDR3 extends over 15 amino acids. CDR3 nucleotides: TGTGCCAGCAGCTTAGGGGGAGCTATGGCGTACGAGCAGTACTTC. The encoded protein is CASSLGGAMAYEQYF.

The rearrangement joins TRBV19 to TRBJ1-5; TRBD1 is a possible D gene (6 bases). Trimming pared 6 bases from V and 7 bases from J, leaving 16 bases between. The CDR3 runs 14 residues. Germline-derived CDR1 and CDR2 are LNHDA and SQIVND (reference sequence). The CDR3 is CASSPTGTGQPQHF. In DNA form, the CDR3 reads TGTGCCAGTAGCCCCACAGGGACGGGCCAGCCCCAGCATTTT.

The chain has TRBV24-1 and TRBJ2-3; D may match TRBD1 or TRBD2 (5 bases each). V shed 2 bases and J shed 0 bases, with 11 bases lying between them. This CDR3 has 16 residues. Germline CDR1 reads KGHDR; CDR2 reads SFDVKD. Written as DNA, the CDR3 is TGTGCCACCAGTGATTCCGGGGCTTCTAGCACAGATACGCAGTATTTT. Translation gives CATSDSGASSTDTQYF.

This rearrangement joins TRBV18 to TRBJ2-1; a possible D gene is TRBD2 (6 bases). The CDR3 is 15 residues long. V lost 4 bases, J lost 4 bases, and 14 bases lay in between. From germline, CDR1 is KGHSH and CDR2 LQKENI. CDR3 amino acids: CASSQSGPSYNEQFF. DNA of the CDR3: TGTGCCAGCTCACAGAGCGGGCCTTCTTACAATGAGCAGTTCTTC.

The genes are TRBV5-6 and TRBJ2-7; 11 nucleotides align to TRBD1. Germline-derived CDR1 and CDR2 are SGHDT and YYEEEE. The CDR3 sequence is 16 residues long. V dropped 0 bases and J dropped 1; count of bases not matched to a gene: 3. CDR3 sequence reads: CASSLEGQGGSYEQYF. CDR3 DNA sequence: TGTGCCAGCAGCTTGGAGGGACAGGGGGGTTCCTACGAGCAGTACTTC.

The chain joins TRBV19 to TRBJ1-3, with no clear D. With 7 bases removed from V and 9 bases from J, the gap between germline ends came to 19 bases. CDR1 and CDR2 (germline): LNHDA, SQIVND (reference sequence). The CDR3 spans 14 residues. Written as DNA, the CDR3 is TGTGCCAGTACCCCCCTGGGTACCGAAACCACCATATATTTT. It codes for CASTPLGTETTIYF.

V and J are TRBV9 and TRBJ1-6, with unresolved D. Looked up from germline, CDR1 is SGDLS and CDR2 is YYNGEE. The V gene lost 8 bases and the J gene lost 0 bases, with 6 bases spanning the gap. This CDR3 has 13 amino acids. This chain's CDR3 is CASGLSYNSPLHF. The CDR3 DNA reads TGTGCCAGTGGCCTCTCCTATAATTCACCCCTCCACTTT.

This chain uses TRBV19 with TRBJ2-1; weak D call: TRBD2 (6 bases). With 8 bases removed from V and 0 bases from J, the gap between germline ends came to 11 bases. Germline CDR1 LNHDA, CDR2 SQIVND (reference sequence). The CDR3 extends over 14 amino acids. In nucleotides, the CDR3 is TGTGCCAGTGCGGGGAGAAGCTCCTACAATGAGCAGTTCTTC. This codes for CASAGRSSYNEQFF.

Turning to this clone: Other DNA sequences of this sample code for an identical CDR3. The chain links TRBV6-2 or TRBV6-3 to TRBJ1-2; D remains unclear. Germline loops: CDR1 MNHEY, CDR2 SVGEGT. V was pared by 6 bases and J by 3 bases, with 11 bases between. The CDR3 consists of 13 residues. CDR3 sequence (DNA): TGTGCCAGCAGCCCCACCGGGGACTATGGCTACACCTTC. It translates to CASSPTGDYGYTF.

V gene TRBV7-2 combines with J gene TRBJ2-5, with unresolved D. Germline V CDR1 and CDR2: SGHTA, FQGNSA. The CDR3 spans 11 residues. V dropped 6 bases and J dropped 7 bases, with 9 bases sitting between them. For the CDR3, the DNA is TGTGCCAGCAGTTCGGGTGCGACCCAGTACTTC. Its protein is CASSSGATQYF.

CDR3 sequence (DNA): TGTGCCAGCAGCCGATTATCAACAGGGGGCGATGAAGCTTTCTTT. Encoded protein: CASSRLSTGGDEAFF. This chain uses TRBV6-2 or TRBV6-3 with TRBJ1-1, with 9 bases lining up with TRBD1. The V gene end was trimmed by 6 bases and the J gene end by 7 bases; junction bases not matched to a gene: 12. CDR1 is MNHEY, CDR2 SVGEGT, per germline. The CDR3 is 15 amino acids.

The rearrangement uses TRBV5-1 and TRBJ2-1, with 15 bases matching TRBD2. Trimming removed 4 bases from V and 0 bases from J; junction bases left unmatched: 8. The CDR3 has 19 residues. Germline values: CDR1 SGHRS, CDR2 YFSETQ. CDR3 sequence: CASSPEGTSGRSSYNEQFF. The CDR3 DNA reads as TGCGCCAGCAGCCCGGAAGGGACTAGCGGGAGGAGCTCCTACAATGAGCAGTTCTTC.

The chain recombines TRBV6-5 with TRBJ1-1; possible D gene TRBD1, 5 bases. This CDR3 is built from 15 residues. Germline CDR1 is MNHEY and CDR2 is SVGAGI. Trimming shortened V by 5 bases and J by 4 bases, and 17 bases separated the two germline ends. This CDR3 reads CASSPLRGGGTEAFF. DNA for the CDR3: TGTGCCAGCAGTCCCCTTAGGGGCGGGGGCACTGAAGCTTTCTTT.